This entry describes one T cell receptor beta chain. This entry is derived from a study of human T cells and chemical hapten exposure. The wider study: 0.01% DPC was applied to the upper back in patch tests, which were read at 6 days. Enrolled patients were predominantly female and had alopecia areata, totalis or universalis.

Time point meaning: patch test 3, about 24 weeks after DPC sensitization. The treatment here: therapeutic diphenylcyclopropenone sensitization with weekly scalp DPC. The germline gives CDR1 SEHNR, CDR2 FQNEAQ (reference sequence). Between the trimmed V and J ends, which lost 5 bases and 3 bases, there was a span of 14 bases. The CDR3 sequence is 14 residues long. Individual cDNA molecules had unique molecular identifiers attached to them by the library. One entry per CDR3 protein, called by TCRdb with MiXCR from the RACE reads. The repertoire includes about 190,000 distinct CDR3 sequences, approximately 26% of them detected once, and around 2.5% sits in the top ten.

The receptor was derived from a woman between 40 and 55 years old with alopecia areata. Some clones in this sample may be carry-over from other donors' samples. The V and J genes are TRBV7-9 and TRBJ2-7; D may match TRBD1 or TRBD2 (5 bases each). The sample here was whole blood, taken in connection with sensitization to the hapten diphenylcyclopropenone (DPC). This CDR3 reads CASSRERGSYEQYF. CDR3 sequence (DNA): TGTGCCAGCAGCCGGGAAAGGGGAAGCTACGAGCAGTACTTC.